This TCR beta chain comes out of a study of cytotoxic CD8 clonotypes in ibrutinib-treated CLL. Background on the study: The group held 11 relapsed/refractory and roughly 15 treatment-naive patients, with under 18 IGHV unmutated. Response was recorded as partial in some 25 patients and complete in 2; at median about 64 months, roughly 15 remained remitted and about twelve had progressed. The study's findings and limits: Public clonotypes, rarely seen, contracted or held steady on treatment. Baseline-level clonality went beyond age-matched healthy donors and moved in step with circulating CD8+ T-cell counts.

The length of the CDR3 is 17 residues. The germline V gene encodes CDR1 SEHNR and CDR2 FQNEAQ (reference sequence). J lost 3 bases, V lost 1 base, and 11 bases had no gene match. Points on this clone: The antigen is undetermined.

The data were produced by immunoSEQ multiplex PCR, yet TCRdb's version contains in-frame clones alone and is incomplete. Seen here are 110,000 to 150,000 clones, roughly three quarters observed once, and the top ten hold around 4.9%. The chain is built from TRBV7-9 and TRBJ1-1; 7 bases agree with TRBD1. The sequence came from a human donor with chronic lymphocytic leukemia. Source: PBMCs, taken after 24 months of ibrutinib treatment. This CDR3 is CASSLEGGPPGDTEAFF. In nucleotides, the CDR3 is TGTGCCAGCAGCTTAGAAGGGGGCCCCCCGGGGGACACTGAAGCTTTCTTT.